This entry lists 3 T cell receptor beta chains sequenced from one sample in a study of T cells in Graves' hyperthyroidism and ophthalmopathy. Using RNA transcripts as the source, TCR beta CDR3 regions were amplified. HTBI primers were used for first-round RT-PCR of the TCR CDR3. Each CDR3 protein gets one entry after TCRdb re-called the multiplex PCR reads with MiXCR. This sample has approximately 620,000 distinct CDR3 sequences, with about a sixth found just once. Source material: blood. These TCRs come from a woman between 35 and 50 years old with Graves' ophthalmopathy.

This clonotype was observed many times. V and J are TRBV6-1 and TRBJ1-6, with 8 nucleotides matching TRBD1. The V gene end was trimmed by 2 bases and the J gene end by 7 bases; junction bases not matched to a gene: 7. The V gene's germline CDR1 is MNHNS and CDR2 SASEGT. CDR3 size: 16 residues. CDR3: CASSEYGQGGNSPLHF. Here the CDR3 DNA reads TGTGCCAGCAGTGAATACGGACAGGGTGGAAATTCACCCCTCCACTTT.

The chain has TRBV29-1 and TRBJ2-3; 9 bases fit TRBD1. The length of the CDR3 is 14 residues. V lost 5 bases to trimming and J lost 1 base; unmatched junction nucleotides: 4. The germline CDR1 and CDR2 sequences are SQVTM and ANQGSEA. In nucleotides, the CDR3 is TGCAGCGTTCCTGGACAGGGGCGCACAGATACGCAGTATTTT. It is translated as CSVPGQGRTDTQYF.

This clonotype appeared a few times. The chain links TRBV30 to TRBJ2-1; 7 bases agree with TRBD2. Per the germline V gene, CDR1 is GTSNPN and CDR2 is SVGIG (reference sequence). J gave up 4 bases and V 3 bases, and 6 bases lay outside the gene matches. The CDR3 is 14 residues long. The chain's CDR3 is CAWSPSRGYNEQFF. Written as DNA, the CDR3 is TGTGCCTGGAGCCCCTCGCGGGGGTACAATGAGCAGTTCTTC.